This TCR beta chain was found in a study of T cells after yellow fever vaccination. General study points: Detected again after the booster were most primary-vaccination clones, at nearly 97% CD4 and nearly 90% CD8.

V was clipped by 1 base and J by 3 bases; unmatched bases: 3. From germline, CDR1 is SNHLY and CDR2 FYNNEI. The CDR3 totals 14 residues. TCR cDNA was made by 5'RACE template switching, adding a universal primer site and UMIs. TCRdb re-called the 5' RACE reads with MiXCR, one entry per CDR3 protein. The repertoire holds over 250,000 distinct CDR3 sequences, over 4% seen once, with around 23% in the top ten. This clonotype was seen at least ten times. What it binds is unknown. The sample here was PBMCs, taken 5 days after the yellow fever booster vaccination. V usage is TRBV2 and J usage is TRBJ2-7; 7 bases align to TRBD2. The TCR was taken from a man younger than 35 who received the YFV17D yellow fever vaccine. This CDR3 is CASSEERGLYEQYF. The CDR3 DNA sequence: TGTGCCAGCAGTGAAGAGCGGGGTCTCTACGAGCAGTACTTC.